This T cell receptor (beta chain) is from a study of chemoradiotherapy in HPV16-positive cancers. The CDR3 contains 16 residues. With 8 bases removed from V and 0 bases from J, the gap between germline ends came to 16 bases. Profiling relied on immunoSEQ multiplex PCR, and the TCRdb table lists in-frame clones only, not all of them. The sample contains around 24,000 clones, roughly 87% of which appear only once. In regard to this clone: Antigen: not known.

Findings and caveats of the study: The functional HPV-specific definition rests on just two HPV16-positive patients. In HPV16-positive patients, HPV-responsive T-cell expansion tracked better recurrence-free survival.

Material: blood, obtained from a patient who underwent chemoradiotherapy. The TCR originated in a human donor with HPV-associated anogenital cancer. The chain links TRBV23-1 to TRBJ2-2; maybe TRBD1 (5 bases). TRBV23-1 is given ORF status, its function remaining uncertain. The CDR3 reads CASPGQVFSNTGELFF. CDR3 nucleotide sequence: TGCGCCAGCCCCGGACAAGTTTTTTCGAACACCGGGGAGCTGTTTTTT.